The 14 T cell receptor beta chains below come from one sample, sequenced in a study of identical twins. TCRdb re-called the 5' RACE reads with MiXCR, one entry per CDR3 protein. The repertoire holds some 250,000 distinct CDR3 sequences, with 9.5% to 15% as singletons. These data were also reused for a study on yellow fever vaccine responses in identical twins.

The source material was memory (CD45RO+) T cells sorted from blood. The receptors originated from a woman younger than 30 in good health.

This chain connects TRBV6-5 to TRBJ1-1, with D unresolved. The germline CDR1 and CDR2 sequences are MNHEY and SVGAGI. The CDR3 is 15 amino acids. Trimming removed 6 bases at V and 1 base at J, with 15 bases between. CDR3 sequence: CASRFESRENTEAFF. CDR3 DNA: TGTGCCAGCAGGTTTGAATCCAGAGAGAACACTGAAGCTTTCTTT.

This clonotype was recorded once. The chain joins TRBV19 to TRBJ2-3; D is unclear. The CDR3 runs 11 residues. Germline V gene data show CDR1 as LNHDA and CDR2 as SQIVND (reference sequence). The V end lost 5 bases, the J end lost 6 bases, and 6 bases lay between the germline ends. The DNA for the CDR3 is TGTGCCAGTAGTGCTCAGGATACGCAGTATTTT. It is translated as CASSAQDTQYF.

To note about this clonotype: One end of the junction does not line up with germline, which may come from a read error. The genes are TRBV12-3 or TRBV12-4 and TRBJ2-5; 13 nucleotides match TRBD2. The CDR3 loop spans 17 amino acids. The CDR3 sequence is CACSSRLAGGGGETQYF. CDR3 DNA sequence: TGTGCCTGCAGTTCCCGACTAGCGGGAGGTGGGGGAGAGACCCAGTACTTC.

This clonotype was counted at least ten times. This chain connects TRBV7-9 to TRBJ2-7; D is perhaps TRBD2 (6 bases). Germline V lookup: CDR1 SEHNR, CDR2 FQNEAQ (reference sequence). The CDR3 contains 14 residues. The ends were cut back, 7 bases at V and 1 base at J, with 14 bases in the middle. The CDR3 sequence: CASNPGTDSYEQYF. Here the CDR3 DNA reads TGTGCCAGCAACCCCGGGACTGATTCCTACGAGCAGTACTTC.

The chain links TRBV18 to TRBJ1-2; a weak D match, TRBD1 (6 bases). Germline V gives CDR1 KGHSH, CDR2 LQKENI. The V end lost 2 bases, the J end lost 0 bases, and 16 bases lay between the germline ends. CDR3 length: 17 amino acids. The CDR3 spells CASSPNAPTGTNYGYTF. The CDR3 region has the DNA TGTGCCAGCTCACCAAACGCACCAACAGGGACTAACTATGGCTACACCTTC.

The chain carries TRBV6-5 and TRBJ2-3; a possible D gene is TRBD2 (7 bases). Trimming removed 2 bases from V and 6 bases from J, with 18 bases in between. The germline V gene has CDR1 MNHEY and CDR2 SVGAGI. This CDR3 comprises 16 residues. The CDR3 here is CASSYGGGQGYDTQYF. CDR3 DNA: TGTGCCAGCAGTTACGGCGGGGGCCAAGGGTACGATACGCAGTATTTT.

The chain couples TRBV24-1 to TRBJ2-2; 11 bases are shared with TRBD2. The CDR3 covers 17 residues. J gave up 4 bases and V 2 bases, and 5 bases lay outside the gene matches. Germline-derived CDR1 and CDR2 are KGHDR and SFDVKD. In DNA, the CDR3 is TGTGCCACCAGTGATTCCAGACTAGCGGGGCCCACCGGGGAGCTGTTTTTT. Amino acids: CATSDSRLAGPTGELFF.

This clonotype has more than one count but fewer than ten. This sequence joins TRBV6-5 and TRBJ2-3, with TRBD2 matching 9 bases. Germline CDR1 is MNHEY and CDR2 is SVGAGI. This CDR3 is built from 18 residues. The V gene end was trimmed by 0 bases and the J gene end by 0 bases; junction bases not matched to a gene: 7. CDR3 amino acids: CASSYSIPSGTSTDTQYF. In nucleotides, the CDR3 is TGTGCCAGCAGTTACTCGATCCCTAGCGGGACTAGCACAGATACGCAGTATTTT.

The V and J genes are TRBV20-1 and TRBJ2-1, with a tentative D call TRBD1 (7 bases). V was trimmed by 4 bases and J by 4 bases, leaving 17 bases between them. Germline-derived CDR1 and CDR2 are DFQATT and SNEGSKA (reference sequence). This CDR3 has 15 amino acids. The CDR3 DNA reads as TGCAGTGCTAAGAGGGGGGCAGGGGGTTACAATGAGCAGTTCTTC. Its translation: CSAKRGAGGYNEQFF.

J is TRBJ2-5 and V is TRBV5-1; the match to TRBD1 covers 11 bases. The J segment lost 4 bases and the V segment lost 7 bases, leaving 15 bases of the junction unmatched. The CDR3 spans 17 residues. The germline V gene encodes CDR1 SGHRS and CDR2 YFSETQ. This CDR3 reads CASRPPGTGGRGETQYF. The CDR3 region has the DNA TGCGCCAGCCGTCCTCCCGGGACAGGGGGAAGGGGAGAGACCCAGTACTTC.

At least ten counts were recorded for this clonotype. The CDR3 DNA reads TGTGCCAGCAGCCATGTGGCGGGGGGCCAATACAATGAGCAGTTCTTC. Amino acid sequence: CASSHVAGGQYNEQFF. The chain carries TRBV4-2 and TRBJ2-1; 8 nucleotides match TRBD2. Germline CDR1 LGHNA, CDR2 YNFKEQ. The J segment lost 4 bases and the V segment lost 3 bases, leaving 8 bases of the junction unmatched. This CDR3 contains 16 residues.

The V gene is TRBV12-3 or TRBV12-4, the J gene TRBJ1-1, with D uncertain. Trimming left V 7 bases short and J 0 bases short, with 12 bases between. The CDR3 consists of 14 residues. CDR3 nucleotides: TGTGCCAGCACTACTACGGGTGTGAACACTGAAGCTTTCTTT. It translates to CASTTTGVNTEAFF.

This clonotype was counted at least ten times. The rearrangement joins TRBV20-1 to TRBJ1-1; 8 bases match TRBD1. Germline V gene sequence: CDR1 DFQATT, CDR2 SNEGSKA (reference sequence). V was pared by 6 bases and J by 6 bases, with 12 bases of the junction left unmatched. This CDR3 has 14 amino acids. The CDR3 nucleotides read TGCAGTGCCCGAGACAGGACAGGGTCGTCTGAAGCTTTCTTT. Translated, it gives CSARDRTGSSEAFF.

This clonotype was observed a few times. The genes are TRBV5-5 and TRBJ2-3, with 8 bases aligning to TRBD2. The V segment lost 4 bases and the J segment 5 bases; nucleotides outside the gene matches: 9. CDR1 SGHKS and CDR2 YYEKEE come from the germline V gene (reference sequence). The CDR3 consists of 15 residues. The CDR3 protein is CASSREGLAIDTQYF. The CDR3 DNA follows: TGTGCCAGCAGCCGGGAGGGGCTAGCAATAGATACGCAGTATTTT.